This TCR beta chain was captured by sequencing in a study of blood T cells in healthy people across ages (dated by TCRdb to 2014 to 2015). As for the study more broadly: In model experiments, template switching captured roughly one uniquely barcoded TCR beta cDNA molecule for every two T cells. To track age-related changes in TCR beta repertoire diversity, the study relied on deep sequencing normalized with unique cDNA molecular identifiers. Donors were grouped into four age groups: young (average roughly 17 years), middle-aged (around 39), aged (approximately 67) and long-lived (approximately 75). To avoid experimental bias, donors of different ages were spread randomly across the sequencing lanes. Using the same blood draw, the study looked at two additional independent replicas of 1 million unique cDNA reads for two donors, one aged 18 to 30 and the other aged 80 or older.

Libraries were made using 5' RACE. Data came from an Illumina HiSeq 2500. A second 7 to 11 cycle PCR used a sample-barcoded 5' primer and a J-beta primer mix. Each TCR beta cDNA molecule received a unique molecular identifier from a template-switch 5' adaptor carrying 12 random nucleotides. At least 2.5 million CDR3-containing paired-end reads were obtained from each sample. First-strand cDNA was synthesized from all RNA with the Mint cDNA synthesis kit, primed by a TRBC-specific oligonucleotide. All cDNA was treated with uracil-DNA glycosylase and then went through a first 18-cycle PCR with the universal primers M1SS and BC2_uni_R. The study's processing was this. For normalization, 1 million high-quality reads, each with a distinct molecular identifier, were randomly selected from each sample. Instead of being binned into consensus sequences, reads that shared molecular identifiers were thrown out. CDR3 identification, clonotype clustering and error correction used MiTCR with a Q25 quality threshold and the strictest error-elimination algorithm. A nonparametric unseen species model using Euler transformation provided a lower-bound estimate of total TCR beta diversity. TCRdb reprocessed the public reads (quality trimming at Q25 with fastp, clone calling with MiXCR) and kept in-frame beta chains. Duplicate CDR3 protein sequences are folded into a single record with the most common DNA and genes. Clone size and V and J calls follow TCRdb, not the original study. The table for this sample lists 550,000 to 750,000 distinct CDR3 sequences; more than 20% of them were counted only once. 3.6% of the sample is in the top ten clones.

Of note for this clonotype: This clone's antigen is unknown. Base quality data are lacking; no much larger clone is found one base away.

The study at large found these results: Donor CMV infection status was unknown, potentially confounding age-related changes in expanded clonotypes. Compared with the aged group, more naive CD4+ T cells, fewer expanded clones and increased TCR diversity were shown by the long-lived group, suggesting age selection. There was a strong correlation between observed TCR beta diversity and the percentage of naive T cells measured by flow cytometry. Estimates of total diversity from one million sequenced T cells were regarded as lower bounds and underestimates. As age increased, observed TCR beta diversity per million T cells dropped in a roughly linear way, and a significant reduction was already evident by age approximately 40. Because profiling used bulk unsorted PBMCs, naive and antigen-experienced compartments could not be compared conclusively.

In the germline V gene, CDR1 corresponds to MGHDK and CDR2 to SYGVNS. Here V drops 7 bases and J drops 8 bases, and the junction holds 22 bases not matched to any gene. The cysteine opens and the phenylalanine closes a CDR3 of 18 amino acids. Left in the record is the CDR3 DNA by itself, 54 bases read in frame from the first base. Systemically healthy Caucasian individuals from Russia, some 38 in total and aged roughly 6 to 100 years, were included as donors. Approximately 9.3 milliliters of peripheral blood were collected from each donor into EDTA-treated Vacutainer tubes. Ficoll-Paque density-gradient centrifugation was used to isolate PBMCs, with at least 6 million per sample. Trizol reagent was used to extract total RNA from the PBMCs, yielding at least 6 micrograms per sample. For every donor, an aliquot of PBMCs went through flow cytometry to measure the percentages of naive CD45RAhigh/CD27high T cells.

The rearrangement combines TRBV25-1 with TRBJ2-1, and 8 bases in between align with TRBD1. Sequenced sample: blood. This TCR was recovered from a man between 70 and 80 years old in good health. The bases are TGTGCCAGCACCGCTCAGGGGGCGACTAGTCGGGTCTTTGATGAGCAGTTCTTC. Its product reads: CASTAQGATSRVFDEQFF.